The entry below describes one T cell receptor beta chain. The sample comes from a study of technical replicates of blood from a handful of donors. The CDR3 length is 16 residues. With 6 bases clipped from V and 2 bases from J, the junction kept 7 bases outside the gene matches. Germline values: CDR1 KGHSH, CDR2 LQKENI. The assay was immunoSEQ multiplex PCR, and TCRdb's table has in-frame clones only and misses some. The sample lists over 10,000 clones, more than 75% occurring once. The clonotype comes from a human donor in good health. This chain joins TRBV18 and TRBJ1-4; 9 positions match TRBD1. The sequenced sample consisted of PBMCs. CDR3 sequence (DNA): TGTGCCAGCTCCGGGACAGGGATCGGGACTAATGAAAAACTGTTTTTT. Translated: CASSGTGIGTNEKLFF.